This T cell receptor (beta chain) was found in a study of blood T cell repertoires in COVID-19. The V gene's germline CDR1 is MNHEY and CDR2 SMNVEV (reference sequence). This CDR3 contains 15 residues. V gave up 3 bases and J gave up 6 bases; unmatched junction bases: 5. Some clones are missing from TCRdb's copy, which holds only in-frame ones; the method was immunoSEQ multiplex PCR. The table lists around 230,000 clones, roughly 83% of them singletons. Sequencing input: peripheral blood. The sequence derives from a woman aged 80 or over with acute or convalescent COVID-19. This chain joins TRBV27 and TRBJ2-2, with 9 bases aligning to TRBD1. CDR3 DNA: TGTGCCAGCAGTTTGGTACAGGGGGCCTCCGGGGAGCTGTTTTTT. Translating gives CASSLVQGASGELFF.